This T cell receptor (beta chain) was recovered during a study of blood T cell repertoires in COVID-19 (dated by TCRdb to the early 2020s). Looking at the study overall: The collaborator samples originated in the United States, Italy and Spain and spanned the acute and convalescent phases of COVID-19. The material from the prospective study consisted of cDNA or gDNA derived from T cells, B-cell-depleted T cells, or PBMCs. Deeply sampled blood TCRbeta repertoires from subjects exposed to, actively infected with, or recovered from COVID-19 were included in the dataset. A freely available public database, intended as a resource for researchers studying the immune response to SARS-CoV-2, is where the repertoires were released. The samples were drawn from two sources: the first 160 participants of the ongoing ImmuneRACE study, and some 1,300 subjects contributed by 6 global collaborators. Nearly every sample came with metadata listing a de-identified subject ID, COVID-19 status, age in years and sex. Where HLA class I and class II types were available, the types were taken from metadata supplied by the sample provider, not from assay-based typing. Overall results and qualifications from the work: Clinical and demographic metadata were provided uncurated, with the amount varying by source and participant.

As for this clone: Its antigen has not been determined. Base-call qualities are not available, and no considerably larger clone is one nucleotide away.

TCRbeta CDR3 regions were amplified from genomic DNA by means of the immunoSEQ Assay, a bias-controlled multiplex PCR. On the study's bioinformatics: The number of nucleated cells in each sample was estimated from the amplification of reference gene primers within the assay. To quantify the absolute abundance of each unique TCRbeta CDR3 rearrangement, sequence reads were collapsed and filtered. For each sample, productive Simpson clonality was calculated as the square root of Simpson's diversity index across productive rearrangements. The immuneACCESS repertoire file appears here via TCRdb, limited to in-frame rearrangements. These files lack a portion of the clones; in checked studies, under half of the deficit traces to unresolved V genes, and the cause of the others is not known. The DNA gave D and trimming, while V, J and clone size come from that table. This sample holds roughly 110,000 clones; 84% were observed only once. 11% to 15% of the sample comes from the top ten.

Collaborating institutions collected whole blood in K2EDTA tubes following their own protocols. For TCRbeta analysis, collaborator samples were shipped as frozen whole blood, as isolated PBMCs, or as DNA extracted from either sample type. The CDR3 covers 15 residues, taking in both the cysteine and the phenylalanine. The kept DNA is CDR3 alone, 45 bases in frame from the first base. A distance of 16 bases separates the germline ends of V and J, which lose 5 bases and 2 bases respectively. As encoded in the germline V gene, CDR1 is LGHNA while CDR2 is YNFKEQ. This receptor chain uses TRBV4-2 and TRBJ2-7; TRBD1 is perhaps the D gene, given 6 matching bases. The clonotype comes from a woman aged 55-75 years with acute or convalescent COVID-19. Sequencing was carried out using peripheral blood. The CDR3 protein sequence reads: CASSGLGAGTYEQYF. The DNA reads TGTGCCAGCAGCGGTCTGGGGGCAGGTACCTACGAGCAGTACTTC.